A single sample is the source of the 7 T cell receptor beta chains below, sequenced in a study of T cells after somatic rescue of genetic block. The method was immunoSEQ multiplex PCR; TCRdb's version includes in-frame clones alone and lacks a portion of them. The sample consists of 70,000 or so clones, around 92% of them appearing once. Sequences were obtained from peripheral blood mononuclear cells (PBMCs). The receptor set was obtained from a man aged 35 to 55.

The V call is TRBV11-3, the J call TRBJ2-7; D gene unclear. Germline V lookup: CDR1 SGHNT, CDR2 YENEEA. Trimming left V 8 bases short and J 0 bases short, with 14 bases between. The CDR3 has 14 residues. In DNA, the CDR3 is TGTGCCAGCGGCCCCGGGCAGACCTCCTACGAGCAGTACTTC. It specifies CASGPGQTSYEQYF.

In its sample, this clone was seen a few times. The CDR3 nucleotides read TGTGCCAGCAGCTCACCAGGCAGACGCTACGAGCAGTACTTC. Protein sequence: CASSSPGRRYEQYF. The chain combines TRBV13 with TRBJ2-7, with D hard to call. The CDR3 is 14 residues long. The V gene's germline CDR1 is PRHDT and CDR2 FYEKMQ (reference sequence). V shed 4 bases and J shed 3 bases, with 13 bases lying between them.

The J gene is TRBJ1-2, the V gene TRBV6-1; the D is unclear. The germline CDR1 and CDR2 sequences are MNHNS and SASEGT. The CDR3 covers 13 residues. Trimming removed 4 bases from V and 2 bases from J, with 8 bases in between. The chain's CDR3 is CASSGVVNYGYTF. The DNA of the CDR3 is TGTGCCAGCAGTGGGGTTGTGAACTATGGCTACACCTTC.

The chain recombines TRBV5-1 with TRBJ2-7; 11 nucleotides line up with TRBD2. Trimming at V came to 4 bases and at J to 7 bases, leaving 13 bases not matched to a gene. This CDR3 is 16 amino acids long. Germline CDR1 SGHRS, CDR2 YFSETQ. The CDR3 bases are TGCGCCAGCAGCCCCCTCCCACTAGCGGGAGCTGAGGAGCAGTACTTC. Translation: CASSPLPLAGAEEQYF. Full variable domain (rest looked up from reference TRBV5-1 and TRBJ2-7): KAGVTQTPRYLIKTRGQQVTLSCSPISGHRSVSWYQQTPGQGLQFLFEYFSETQRNKGNFPGRFSGRQFSNSRSEMNVSTLELGDSALYLCASSPLPLAGAEEQYFGPGTRLTVT.

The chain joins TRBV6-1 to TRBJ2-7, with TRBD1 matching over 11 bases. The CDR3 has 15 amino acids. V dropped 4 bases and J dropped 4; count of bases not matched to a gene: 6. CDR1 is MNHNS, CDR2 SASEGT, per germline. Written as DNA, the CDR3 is TGTGCCAGCAGTGTGGGGACAGGGGGGAGGTACGAGCAGTACTTC. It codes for CASSVGTGGRYEQYF.

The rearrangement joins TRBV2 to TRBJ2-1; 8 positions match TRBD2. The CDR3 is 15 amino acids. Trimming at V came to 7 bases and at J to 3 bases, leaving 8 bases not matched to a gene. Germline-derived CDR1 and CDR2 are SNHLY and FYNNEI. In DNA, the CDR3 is TGTGCCAGCATGGAGGGTCTAGCGGGCTACAATGAGCAGTTCTTC. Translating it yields CASMEGLAGYNEQFF.

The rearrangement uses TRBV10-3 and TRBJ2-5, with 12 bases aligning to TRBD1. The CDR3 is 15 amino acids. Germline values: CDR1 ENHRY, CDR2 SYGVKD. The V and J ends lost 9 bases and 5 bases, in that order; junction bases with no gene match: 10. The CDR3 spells CAISGTGGVGETQYF. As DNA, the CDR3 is TGTGCCATTTCCGGGACAGGGGGCGTAGGTGAGACCCAGTACTTC.